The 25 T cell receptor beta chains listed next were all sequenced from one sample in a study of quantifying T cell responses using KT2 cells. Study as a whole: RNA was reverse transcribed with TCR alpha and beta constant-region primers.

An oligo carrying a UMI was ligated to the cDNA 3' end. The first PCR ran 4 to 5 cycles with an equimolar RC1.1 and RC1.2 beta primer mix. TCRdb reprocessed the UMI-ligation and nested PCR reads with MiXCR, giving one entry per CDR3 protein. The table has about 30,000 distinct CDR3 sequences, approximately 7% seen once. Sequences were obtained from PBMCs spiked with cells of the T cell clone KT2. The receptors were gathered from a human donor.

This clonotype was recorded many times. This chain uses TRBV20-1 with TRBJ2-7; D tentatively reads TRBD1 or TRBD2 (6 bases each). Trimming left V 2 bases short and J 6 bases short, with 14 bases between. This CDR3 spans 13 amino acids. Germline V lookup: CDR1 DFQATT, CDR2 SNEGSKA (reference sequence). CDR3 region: CSARMGGAGEQYF. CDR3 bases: TGCAGTGCTAGAATGGGGGGCGCGGGCGAGCAGTACTTC.

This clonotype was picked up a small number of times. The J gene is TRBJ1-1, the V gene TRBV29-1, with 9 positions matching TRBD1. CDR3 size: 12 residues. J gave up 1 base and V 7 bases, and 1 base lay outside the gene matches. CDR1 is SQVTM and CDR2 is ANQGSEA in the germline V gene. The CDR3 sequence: CSAQGANTEAFF. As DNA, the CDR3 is TGCAGCGCACAGGGGGCGAACACTGAAGCTTTCTTT.

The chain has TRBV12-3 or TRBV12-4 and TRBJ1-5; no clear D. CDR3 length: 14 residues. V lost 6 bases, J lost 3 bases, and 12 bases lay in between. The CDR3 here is CASSKDGYNQPQHF. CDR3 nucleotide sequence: TGTGCCAGCAGCAAGGACGGTTACAATCAGCCCCAGCATTTT.

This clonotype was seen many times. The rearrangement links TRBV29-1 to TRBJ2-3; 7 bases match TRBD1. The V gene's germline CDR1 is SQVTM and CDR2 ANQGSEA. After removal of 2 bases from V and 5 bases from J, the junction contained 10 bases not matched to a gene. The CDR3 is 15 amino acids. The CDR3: CSVERGQRPGDTQYF. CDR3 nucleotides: TGCAGCGTTGAAAGGGGACAGAGGCCGGGAGATACGCAGTATTTT.

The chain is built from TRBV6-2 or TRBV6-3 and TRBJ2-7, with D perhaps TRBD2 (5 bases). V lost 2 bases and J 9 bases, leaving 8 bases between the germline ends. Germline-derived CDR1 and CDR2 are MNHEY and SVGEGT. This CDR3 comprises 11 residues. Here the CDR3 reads CASSYIGGQYF. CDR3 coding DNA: TGTGCCAGCAGTTACATCGGAGGGCAGTACTTC.

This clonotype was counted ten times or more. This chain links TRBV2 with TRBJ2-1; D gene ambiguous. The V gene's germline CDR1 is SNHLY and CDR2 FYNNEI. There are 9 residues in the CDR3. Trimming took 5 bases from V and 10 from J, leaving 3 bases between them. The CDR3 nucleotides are TGTGCCAGCAGTTCAGAGCAGTTCTTC. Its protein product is CASSSEQFF.

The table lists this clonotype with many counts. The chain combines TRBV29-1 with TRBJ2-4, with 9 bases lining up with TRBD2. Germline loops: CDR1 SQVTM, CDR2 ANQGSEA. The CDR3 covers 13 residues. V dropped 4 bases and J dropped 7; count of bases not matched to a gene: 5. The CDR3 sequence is CSVGGRAVNIQYF. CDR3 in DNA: TGCAGCGTTGGCGGGAGGGCCGTGAACATTCAGTACTTC.

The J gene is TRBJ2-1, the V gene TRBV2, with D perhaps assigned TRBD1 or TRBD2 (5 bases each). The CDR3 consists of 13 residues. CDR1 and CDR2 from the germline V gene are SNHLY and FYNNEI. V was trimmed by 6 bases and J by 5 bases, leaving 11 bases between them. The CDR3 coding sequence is TGTGCCAGCAGGAACGGGGCTGACAATGAGCAGTTCTTC. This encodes CASRNGADNEQFF.

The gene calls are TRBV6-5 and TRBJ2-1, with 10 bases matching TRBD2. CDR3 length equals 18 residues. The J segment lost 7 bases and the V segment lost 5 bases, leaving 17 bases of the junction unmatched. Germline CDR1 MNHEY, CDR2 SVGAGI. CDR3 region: CASSNWGSGGSSGNEQFF. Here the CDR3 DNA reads TGTGCCAGCAGTAATTGGGGTAGCGGGGGGTCTTCGGGGAATGAGCAGTTCTTC.

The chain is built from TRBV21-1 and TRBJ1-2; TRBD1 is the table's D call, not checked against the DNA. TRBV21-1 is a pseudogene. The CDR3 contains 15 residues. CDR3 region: CASSKGGRGPFGYTF. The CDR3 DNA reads TGTGCCAGCAGCAAAGGAGGCAGGGGGCCATTTGGCTACACCTTC.

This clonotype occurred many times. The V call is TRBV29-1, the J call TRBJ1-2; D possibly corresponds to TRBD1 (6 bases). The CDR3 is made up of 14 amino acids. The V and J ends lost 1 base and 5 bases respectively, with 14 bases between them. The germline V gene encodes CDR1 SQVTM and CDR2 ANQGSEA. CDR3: CSVEVGPGEYGYTF. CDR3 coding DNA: TGCAGCGTTGAAGTAGGGCCAGGGGAATATGGCTACACCTTC.

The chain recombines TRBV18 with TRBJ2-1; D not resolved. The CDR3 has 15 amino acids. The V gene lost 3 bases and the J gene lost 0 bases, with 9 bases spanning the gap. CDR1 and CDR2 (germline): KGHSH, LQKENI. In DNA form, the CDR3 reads TGTGCCAGCTCACCCCAAAGTTCCTCCTACAATGAGCAGTTCTTC. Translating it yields CASSPQSSSYNEQFF.

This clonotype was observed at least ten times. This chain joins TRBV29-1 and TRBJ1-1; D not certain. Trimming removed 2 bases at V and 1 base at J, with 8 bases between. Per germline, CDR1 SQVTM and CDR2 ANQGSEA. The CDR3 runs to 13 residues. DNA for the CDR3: TGCAGCGTTGAACGACAACCGAACACTGAAGCTTTCTTT. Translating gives CSVERQPNTEAFF.

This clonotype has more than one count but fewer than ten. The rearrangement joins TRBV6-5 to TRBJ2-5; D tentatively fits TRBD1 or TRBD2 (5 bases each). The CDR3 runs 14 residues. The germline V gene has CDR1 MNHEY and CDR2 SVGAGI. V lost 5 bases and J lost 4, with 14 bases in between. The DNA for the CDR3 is TGTGCCAGCAGTCCCCAATATGGGGGAGAGACCCAGTACTTC. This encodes CASSPQYGGETQYF.

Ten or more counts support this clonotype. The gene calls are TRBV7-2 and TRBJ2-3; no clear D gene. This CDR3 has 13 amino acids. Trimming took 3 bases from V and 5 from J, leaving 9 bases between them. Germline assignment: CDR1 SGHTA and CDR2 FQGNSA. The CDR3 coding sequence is TGTGCCAGCAGCTTGCGAGATCGAGATACGCAGTATTTT. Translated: CASSLRDRDTQYF.

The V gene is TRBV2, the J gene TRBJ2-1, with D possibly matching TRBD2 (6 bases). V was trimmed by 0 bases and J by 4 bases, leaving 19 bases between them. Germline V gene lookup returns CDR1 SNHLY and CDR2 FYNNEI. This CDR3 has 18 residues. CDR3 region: CASSEALMGGGGYNEQFF. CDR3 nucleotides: TGTGCCAGCAGTGAAGCTCTTATGGGAGGAGGAGGTTACAATGAGCAGTTCTTC.

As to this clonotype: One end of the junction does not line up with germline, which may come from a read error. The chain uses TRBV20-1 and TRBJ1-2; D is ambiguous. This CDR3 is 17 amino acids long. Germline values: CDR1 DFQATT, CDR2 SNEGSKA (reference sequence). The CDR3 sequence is CSARGSGRTLANYGYNF. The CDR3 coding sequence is TGCAGTGCTAGAGGGTCGGGCAGGACTCTAGCTAACTATGGCTACAACTTC.

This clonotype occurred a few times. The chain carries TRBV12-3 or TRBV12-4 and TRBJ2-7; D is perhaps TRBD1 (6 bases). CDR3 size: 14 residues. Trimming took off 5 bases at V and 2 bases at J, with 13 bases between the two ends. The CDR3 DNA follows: TGTGCCAGCAGTACCGACAGGACCGCCTACGAGCAGTACTTC. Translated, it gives CASSTDRTAYEQYF.

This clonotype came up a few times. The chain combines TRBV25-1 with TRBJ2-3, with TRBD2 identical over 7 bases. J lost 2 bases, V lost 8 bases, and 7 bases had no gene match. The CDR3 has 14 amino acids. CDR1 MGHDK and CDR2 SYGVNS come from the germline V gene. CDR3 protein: CASSGRISTDTQYF. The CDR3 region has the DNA TGTGCCAGCTCCGGGAGGATCTCCACAGATACGCAGTATTTT.

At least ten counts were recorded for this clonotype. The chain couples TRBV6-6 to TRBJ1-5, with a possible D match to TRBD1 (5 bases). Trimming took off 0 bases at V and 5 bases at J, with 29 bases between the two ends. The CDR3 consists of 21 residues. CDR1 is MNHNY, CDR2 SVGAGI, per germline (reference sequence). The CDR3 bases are TGTGCCAGCAGTTACTCCAGTTGGATGGAGGGGTACTGGTTATTATATCAGCCCCAGCATTTT. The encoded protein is CASSYSSWMEGYWLLYQPQHF.

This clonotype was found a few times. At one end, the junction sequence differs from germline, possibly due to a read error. The CDR3 coding sequence is TGTGCCAGCAGCCCGGGACTTTACCTGGATCCGCATTTT. This translates into CASSPGLYLDPHF. The chain is built from TRBV14 and TRBJ2-3, with a weak D call TRBD2 (6 bases). The CDR3 spans 13 residues. CDR1 and CDR2 from the germline V gene are SGHDN and FVKESK.

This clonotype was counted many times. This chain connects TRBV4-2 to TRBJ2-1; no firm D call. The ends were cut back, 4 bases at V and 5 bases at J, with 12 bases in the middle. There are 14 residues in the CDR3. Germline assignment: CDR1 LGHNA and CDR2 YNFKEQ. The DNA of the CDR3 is TGTGCCAGCAGCCTCACCTCGCGAAACAATGAGCAGTTCTTC. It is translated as CASSLTSRNNEQFF.

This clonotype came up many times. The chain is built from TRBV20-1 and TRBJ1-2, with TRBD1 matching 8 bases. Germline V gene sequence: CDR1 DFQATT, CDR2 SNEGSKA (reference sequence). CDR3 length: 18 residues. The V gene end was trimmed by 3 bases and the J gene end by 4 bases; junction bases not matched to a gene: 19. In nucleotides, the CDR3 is TGCAGTGCTAGTAGGCGTGGACAGGGACAATGGTTGTCCTATGGCTACACCTTC. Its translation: CSASRRGQGQWLSYGYTF.

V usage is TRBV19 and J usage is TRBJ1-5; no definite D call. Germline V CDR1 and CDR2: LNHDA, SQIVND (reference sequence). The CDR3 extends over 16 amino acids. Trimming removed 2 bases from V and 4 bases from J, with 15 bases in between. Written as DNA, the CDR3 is TGTGCCAGTAGTATATCGGTTAAGGGCCCTAATCAGCCCCAGCATTTT. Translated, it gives CASSISVKGPNQPQHF.

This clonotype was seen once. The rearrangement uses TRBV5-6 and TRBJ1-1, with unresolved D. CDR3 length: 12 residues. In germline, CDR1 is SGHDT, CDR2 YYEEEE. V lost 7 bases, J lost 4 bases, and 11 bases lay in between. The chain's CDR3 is CASGVKGTEAFF. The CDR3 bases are TGTGCCAGCGGGGTTAAGGGCACTGAAGCTTTCTTT.